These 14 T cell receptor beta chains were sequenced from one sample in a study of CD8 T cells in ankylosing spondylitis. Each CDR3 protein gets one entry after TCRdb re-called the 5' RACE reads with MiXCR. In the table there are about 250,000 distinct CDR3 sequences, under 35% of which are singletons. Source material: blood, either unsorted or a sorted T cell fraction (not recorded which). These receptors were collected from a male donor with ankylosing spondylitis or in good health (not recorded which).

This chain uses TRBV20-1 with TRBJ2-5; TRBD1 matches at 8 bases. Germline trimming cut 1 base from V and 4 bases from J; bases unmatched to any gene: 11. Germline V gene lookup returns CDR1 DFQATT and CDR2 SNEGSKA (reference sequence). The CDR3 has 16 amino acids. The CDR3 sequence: CSARGGLAGGGETQYF. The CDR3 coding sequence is TGCAGTGCTAGAGGGGGGTTAGCAGGGGGCGGAGAGACCCAGTACTTC.

CDR3 protein: CASSLRTGGYEQYF. The CDR3 region has the DNA TGCGCCAGCAGCCTCCGGACAGGGGGCTACGAGCAGTACTTC. This rearrangement joins TRBV5-1 to TRBJ2-7, with TRBD1 matching over 10 bases. V gave up 4 bases and J gave up 3 bases; unmatched junction bases: 4. Germline lookup yields CDR1 SGHRS and CDR2 YFSETQ. CDR3 size: 14 residues. Complete variable domain (other parts from reference TRBV5-1 and TRBJ2-7): KAGVTQTPRYLIKTRGQQVTLSCSPISGHRSVSWYQQTPGQGLQFLFEYFSETQRNKGNFPGRFSGRQFSNSRSEMNVSTLELGDSALYLCASSLRTGGYEQYFGPGTRLTVT.

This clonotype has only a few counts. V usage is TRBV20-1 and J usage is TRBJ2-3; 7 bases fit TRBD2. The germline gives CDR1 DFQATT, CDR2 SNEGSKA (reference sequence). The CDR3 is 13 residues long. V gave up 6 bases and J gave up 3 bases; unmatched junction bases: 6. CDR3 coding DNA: TGCAGTGCCGGCTGGGGGGGAACAGATACGCAGTATTTT. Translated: CSAGWGGTDTQYF.

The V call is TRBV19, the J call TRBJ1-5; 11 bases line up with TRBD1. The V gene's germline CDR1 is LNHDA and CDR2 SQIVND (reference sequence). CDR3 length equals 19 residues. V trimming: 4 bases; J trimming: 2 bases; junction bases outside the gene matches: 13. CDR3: CASSKGQGASVSRNQPQHF. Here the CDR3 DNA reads TGTGCCAGTAGTAAAGGACAGGGGGCTTCTGTTTCACGCAATCAGCCCCAGCATTTT.

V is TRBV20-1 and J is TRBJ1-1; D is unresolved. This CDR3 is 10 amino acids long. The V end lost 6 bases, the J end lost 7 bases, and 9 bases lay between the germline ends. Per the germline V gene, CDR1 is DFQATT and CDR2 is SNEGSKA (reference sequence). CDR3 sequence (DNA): TGCAGTGCCCACCGGGTTGAAGCTTTCTTT. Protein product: CSAHRVEAFF.

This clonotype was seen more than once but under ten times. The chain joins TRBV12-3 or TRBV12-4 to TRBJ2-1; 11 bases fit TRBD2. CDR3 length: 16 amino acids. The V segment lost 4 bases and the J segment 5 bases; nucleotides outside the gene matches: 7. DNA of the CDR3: TGTGCCAGCAGTTCTCCTCTAGCGGGGGGAAACAATGAGCAGTTCTTC. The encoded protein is CASSSPLAGGNNEQFF.

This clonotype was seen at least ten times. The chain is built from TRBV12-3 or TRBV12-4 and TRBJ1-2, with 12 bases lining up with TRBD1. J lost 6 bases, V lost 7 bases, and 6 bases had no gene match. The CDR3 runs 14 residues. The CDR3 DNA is TGTGCCAGCACCTGGGACAGGGGGCGAGATGGCTACACCTTC. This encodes CASTWDRGRDGYTF.

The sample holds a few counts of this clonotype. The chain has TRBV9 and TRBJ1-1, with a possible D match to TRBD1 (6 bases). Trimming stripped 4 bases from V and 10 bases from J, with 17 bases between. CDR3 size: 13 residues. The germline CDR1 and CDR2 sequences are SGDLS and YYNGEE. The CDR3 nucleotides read TGTGCCAGCAGCCCCGGACAGCGTGGTGGAGCTTTCTTT. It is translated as CASSPGQRGGAFF.

The CDR3 loop reads CSVDGGAGANVLTF. The CDR3 DNA sequence: TGCAGCGTTGATGGTGGCGCTGGGGCCAACGTCCTGACTTTC. The chain has TRBV29-1 and TRBJ2-6; D gene ambiguous. Looked up from germline, CDR1 is SQVTM and CDR2 is ANQGSEA. CDR3 length equals 14 residues. Deletions cut 3 bases from V and 2 bases from J, with 8 bases between.

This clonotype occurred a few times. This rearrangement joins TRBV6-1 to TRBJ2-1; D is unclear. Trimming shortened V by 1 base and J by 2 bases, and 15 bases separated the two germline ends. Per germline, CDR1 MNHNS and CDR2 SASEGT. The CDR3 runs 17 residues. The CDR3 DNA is TGTGCCAGCAGTGAAGTGGGCTTCGCCCCTCCCTACAATGAGCAGTTCTTC. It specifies CASSEVGFAPPYNEQFF.

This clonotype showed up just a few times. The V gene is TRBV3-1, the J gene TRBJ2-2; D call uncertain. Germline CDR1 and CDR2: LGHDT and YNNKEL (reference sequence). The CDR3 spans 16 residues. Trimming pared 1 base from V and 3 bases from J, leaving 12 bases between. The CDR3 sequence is CASSQVSYIYTGELFF. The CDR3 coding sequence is TGTGCCAGCAGCCAAGTCAGCTACATATACACCGGGGAGCTGTTTTTT. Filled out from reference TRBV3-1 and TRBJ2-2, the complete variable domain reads DTAVSQTPKYLVTQMGNDKSIKCEQNLGHDTMYWYKQDSKKFLKIMFSYNNKELIINETVPNRFSPKSPDKAHLNLHINSLELGDSAVYFCASSQVSYIYTGELFFGEGSRLTVL.

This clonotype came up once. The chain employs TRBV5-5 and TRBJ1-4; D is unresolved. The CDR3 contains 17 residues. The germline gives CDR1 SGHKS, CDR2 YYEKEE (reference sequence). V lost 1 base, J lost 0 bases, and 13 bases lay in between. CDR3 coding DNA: TGTGCCAGCAGCTTGACGTGGGCCCCTGCAACTAATGAAAAACTGTTTTTT. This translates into CASSLTWAPATNEKLFF.

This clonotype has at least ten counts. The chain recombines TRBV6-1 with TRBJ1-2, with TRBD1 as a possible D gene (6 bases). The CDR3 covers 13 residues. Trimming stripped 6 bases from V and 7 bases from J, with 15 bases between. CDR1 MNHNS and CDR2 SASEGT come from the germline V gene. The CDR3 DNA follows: TGTGCCAGCAGGCTGGGACAATTCGGTGGCTACACCTTC. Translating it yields CASRLGQFGGYTF.

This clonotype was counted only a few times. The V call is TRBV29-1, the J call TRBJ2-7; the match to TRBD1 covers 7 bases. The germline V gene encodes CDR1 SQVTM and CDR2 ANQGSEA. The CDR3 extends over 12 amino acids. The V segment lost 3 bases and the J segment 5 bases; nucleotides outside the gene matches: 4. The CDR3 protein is CSVDITGDEQYF. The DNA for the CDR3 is TGCAGCGTTGACATTACAGGGGACGAGCAGTACTTC.